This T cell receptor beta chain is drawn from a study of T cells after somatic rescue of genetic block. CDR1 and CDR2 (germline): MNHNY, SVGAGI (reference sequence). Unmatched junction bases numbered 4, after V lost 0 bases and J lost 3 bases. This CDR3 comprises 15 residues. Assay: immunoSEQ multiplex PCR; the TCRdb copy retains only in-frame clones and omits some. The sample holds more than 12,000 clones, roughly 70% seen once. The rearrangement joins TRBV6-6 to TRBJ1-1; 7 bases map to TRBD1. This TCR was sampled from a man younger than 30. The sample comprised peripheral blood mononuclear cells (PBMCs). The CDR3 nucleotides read TGTGCCAGCAGTTACTCGTCCAGGGGGGACACTGAAGCTTTCTTT. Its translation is CASSYSSRGDTEAFF.